Sequencing of this T cell receptor beta chain was carried out in a study of T cell changes during pregnancy in multiple sclerosis. Trimming pared 0 bases from V and 6 bases from J, leaving 12 bases between. The length of the CDR3 is 14 residues. The germline gives CDR1 MGHRA, CDR2 YSYEKL. Libraries were prepared by immunoSEQ multiplex PCR; TCRdb keeps only in-frame clonotypes and omits some of them. The table records tens of thousands of clones, around 96% of them present only once. This clonotype originated in a female donor with multiple sclerosis, enrolled in a pregnancy study. The sequenced sample was CD8+ T cells from peripheral blood mononuclear cells, obtained after pregnancy. J is TRBJ2-7 and V is TRBV4-1; D is perhaps TRBD1 (5 bases). The CDR3 sequence: CASSQDPGLVEQYF. The CDR3 DNA reads TGCGCCAGCAGCCAAGACCCAGGGCTGGTCGAGCAGTACTTC.